This note documents a single T cell receptor beta chain sequence. Its cognate antigen is unknown. Some clones are missing from TCRdb's copy, which holds only in-frame ones; the method was immunoSEQ multiplex PCR. The sample shows roughly 64,000 clones, about 96% of them seen only once. The data were obtained in a study of brain T cells in children with intractable seizures. Sequencing was limited to surgery cases with top T cell transcript signatures in brain tissue. At least one anti-epileptic drug was given before surgery. Study observations and caveats: Clones missing pre-surgery may reflect undersampling of that blood sample. HCMV serostatus was not known, and viral specificity came from CDR3 similarity only.

The sequence was obtained from a boy younger than two with focal cortical dysplasia and intractable seizures. The sequencing here drew on peripheral blood, taken at surgery.

The CDR3 nucleotides are TGTGCCAGCAGCGCAGGGGGGGAAGCCAAAAACATTCAGTACTTC. This encodes CASSAGGEAKNIQYF. The chain combines TRBV6-5 with TRBJ2-4; D is perhaps TRBD1 or TRBD2 (7 bases each). V was shortened by 6 bases and J by 0 bases, with 12 bases between the two germline ends. This CDR3 contains 15 residues. From germline, CDR1 is MNHEY and CDR2 SVGAGI.